The sequence of this T cell receptor (beta chain) was determined in a study of response to subunit inactivated influenza vaccine. Notes on the study in general: Each seasonal influenza vaccination, the authors suggested, recruits few new T cells.

TCRdb reanalysed the RT-PCR reads using MiXCR and keeps one entry per CDR3 protein. The data show roughly 790,000 distinct CDR3 sequences, with 21% seen just once and about 9.4% held by the top ten. This CDR3 spans 17 amino acids. Trimming pared 7 bases from V and 4 bases from J, leaving 25 bases between. From germline, CDR1 is MNHNS and CDR2 SASEGT. This clonotype was recorded a few times. Antigen unknown. V usage is TRBV6-1 and J usage is TRBJ2-5; D perhaps matches TRBD2 (7 bases). Sequenced material: PBMCs from blood, taken around 5 days after vaccination. The source of this sequence is a man aged 50 or older who received an inactivated influenza vaccine. The CDR3 protein is CASTIGGVKTGRETQYF. The CDR3 region has the DNA TGTGCCAGCACCATTGGGGGGGTAAAGACAGGCCGAGAGACCCAGTACTTC.